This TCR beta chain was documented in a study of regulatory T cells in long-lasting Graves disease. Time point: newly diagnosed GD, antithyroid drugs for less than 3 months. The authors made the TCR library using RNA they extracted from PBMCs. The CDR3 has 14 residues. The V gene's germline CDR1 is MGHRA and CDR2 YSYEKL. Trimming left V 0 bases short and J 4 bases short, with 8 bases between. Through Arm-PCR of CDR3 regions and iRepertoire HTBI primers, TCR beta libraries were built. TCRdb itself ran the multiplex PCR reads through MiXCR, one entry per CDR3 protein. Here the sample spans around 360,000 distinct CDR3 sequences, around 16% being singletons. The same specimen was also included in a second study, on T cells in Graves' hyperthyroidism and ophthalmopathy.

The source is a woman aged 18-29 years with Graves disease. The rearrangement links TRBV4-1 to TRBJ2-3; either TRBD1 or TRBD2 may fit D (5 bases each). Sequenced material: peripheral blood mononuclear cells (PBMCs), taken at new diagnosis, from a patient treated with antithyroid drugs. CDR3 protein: CASSQEGTSDTQYF. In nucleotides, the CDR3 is TGCGCCAGCAGCCAAGAAGGGACCTCAGATACGCAGTATTTT.